What follows describes a single T cell receptor beta chain. Its binding antigen is unknown. Per-base quality was not reported, and no clone a single base away is much larger than it. From the germline V gene (reference sequence), CDR1 is SEHNR and CDR2 is FQNEAQ. The CDR3, from cysteine to phenylalanine, totals 17 residues. The retained sequence is limited to the CDR3, 51 bases, with the frame set at the first base. Trimmed from V: 1 base; trimmed from J: 0 bases; junction bases lacking a gene match: 5. These data belong to a study of CD8+CD57+ T cells in acquired aplastic anemia (dated by TCRdb to the late 2010s). The study in broad terms: A mean of approximately 2.9 ug of DNA, ranging from roughly 0.19 to 27.4 ug, was extracted from sorted CD4+ and CD8+ cells. Study-wide findings and limitations: Although roughly 29 CD8+ CDR3 sequences were shared by patients and controls, these sequences appeared highly expressed in patients and within the immunodominant clones of patients. No significant difference in CD8+ Simpson's diversity was found between patients and healthy controls (P=0.060).

In the study, sorted CD4+ and CD8+ blood T cells from patients with severe aplastic anemia and from healthy subjects underwent deep sequencing of TCR repertoires. Ficoll-Paque density gradient centrifugation was used to isolate peripheral blood mononuclear cells. Before DNA extraction, CD4+ and CD8+ T cells were sorted with FACS or magnetic beads. Genomic DNA served as template for TCR beta VDJ combination and CDR3 sequence profiling. TCR repertoire sequencing was run on an Illumina HiSeq 2000. As for the original processing: TRBV/TRBJ rearrangement plots, CDR3 size and DJ length profiles, and Simpson's diversity index were used to evaluate the repertoires. The most abundant DNA sequence in the deep sequencing data was taken as the immunodominant clone. CDR3 amino acid sequences were checked for sharing across subjects and were also compared against the VDJdb database and published repertoires. The public sequencing data were trimmed at Q25 with fastp and processed into clonotypes with MiXCR by TCRdb, which kept only in-frame beta chains. Duplicate CDR3 protein sequences are folded into a single record with the most common DNA and genes. TCRdb, not the authors, supplied the V and J calls. The sample yields about 190,000 distinct CDR3 sequences; around 66% were counted once. About 45% of the sample lies in the top ten.

The sample consisted of sorted CD4+, CD8+, or CD8+CD57+ T cells (not recorded which) from PBMCs. The sequence came from a human donor with severe aplastic anemia or a healthy control (not recorded which). The chain couples TRBV7-9 to TRBJ1-5; the central 8 bases match TRBD1. Read as DNA, the sequence is TGTGCCAGCAGCTTAGTAAGGACAGGGAGTAGCAATCAGCCCCAGCATTTT. The resulting protein is CASSLVRTGSSNQPQHF. The full variable domain, completed from the reference TRBV7-9 and TRBJ1-5 proteins outside the CDR3, reads DTGVSQNPRHKITKRGQNVTFRCDPISEHNRLYWYRQTLGQGPEFLTYFQNEAQLEKSRLLSDRFSAERPKGSFSTLEIQRTEQGDSAMYLCASSLVRTGSSNQPQHFGDGTRLSIL.